This T cell receptor beta chain came from a study of breast tumors, draining lymph nodes, adjacent tissues. TCRdb redid the calling of the multiplex PCR reads with MiXCR, one entry per CDR3 protein. The sample has approximately 190,000 distinct CDR3 sequences, approximately 33% seen once; the top ten hold about 4.3%. This clonotype occurred a few times. Its antigen is unidentified. Study conclusions and caveats: Tumor T cell lymph node origin was a supported hypothesis, not proven. Compared with basal-like, luminal-like tumors shared significantly more repertoire with nontumor tissue. Tumors had less TCR diversity than lymph nodes, more than nontumor tissue.

V shed 6 bases, J shed 6 bases, and the junction held 20 bases outside the gene matches. CDR3 length equals 19 residues. From germline, CDR1 is MRHNA and CDR2 SNTAGT. Axillary draining lymph nodes of breast cancer patients supplied the node samples. The source material was axillary lymph node tissue. This chain uses TRBV6-4 with TRBJ2-1; 10 bases agree with TRBD2. The TCR sequence derives from a female donor with breast cancer. Some clones in this sample may be carry-over from other donors' samples. CDR3 nucleotides: TGTGCCAGCAGGCCCGGGACTAGCGCCCGAGGGGCCCCTTTCAATGAGCAGTTCTTC. It codes for CASRPGTSARGAPFNEQFF.